This T cell receptor beta chain was sequenced in a study of cytomegalovirus exposure and HLA in healthy donors. Study results and caveats: Several top significant clusters appeared, in a later analysis, to be linked to common viral pathogens. According to an earlier analysis, most TCR beta V segments yielded productive rearrangements about 87% or about 30% of the time.

CDR1 and CDR2 (germline): LNHDA, SQIVND (reference sequence). The V and J ends lost 5 bases and 2 bases, in that order; junction bases with no gene match: 12. This CDR3 has 18 amino acids. As for this clone: The antigen is undetermined.

Primers for the PCR totalled 60 Vbeta and 13 Jbeta. The method was immunoSEQ multiplex PCR; TCRdb's version includes in-frame clones alone and lacks a portion of them. The sample has more than 70,000 clones; just over 75% are singletons. The rearrangement uses TRBV19 and TRBJ2-1; the match to TRBD2 covers 10 bases. This TCR derives from a man aged 50 to 60 in good health and CMV-seropositive. Input material: PBMCs. The CDR3 is CASSPRMYSGRTYNEQFF. The CDR3, as DNA: TGTGCCAGTAGTCCGAGAATGTATAGCGGGAGGACCTACAATGAGCAGTTCTTC.